This entry describes one T cell receptor (beta chain). This clone's antigen is unknown. No base quality information exists; no much larger clone differs at one position. Reading from cysteine to phenylalanine, the CDR3 counts 16 amino acids. CDR3 DNA only is kept here, 48 bases in frame from base 1. The trim is 0 bases for V and 0 bases for J, with a gap of 9 bases between the germline ends. The germline V gene specifies MGHRA as CDR1 and YSYEKL as CDR2. Donors were a few dozen systemically healthy Caucasian individuals from Russia aged roughly 6 to 90 years. Around 10 milliliters of peripheral blood were drawn from each donor into EDTA-treated Vacutainer tubes. PBMCs were isolated by Ficoll-Paque density-gradient centrifugation, with at least 6 million obtained per sample. Total RNA was extracted from PBMCs with Trizol reagent, with at least 6 micrograms obtained per sample. For every donor, an aliquot of PBMCs went through flow cytometry to measure the percentages of naive CD45RAhigh/CD27high T cells.

The data originate from a study of blood T cells in healthy people across ages (dated by TCRdb to between 2015 and 2016). Regarding the study in general: In model experiments, roughly one uniquely barcoded TCR beta cDNA molecule per two T cells was captured by template switching. Using deep sequencing normalized with unique cDNA molecular identifiers, the study measured how TCR beta repertoire diversity changes with age. Four age groups were formed from the donors: young (average roughly 16 years), middle-aged (approximately 41), aged (about 68) and long-lived (less than 85). To avoid experimental bias, donors of different ages were spread randomly across the sequencing lanes. For two donors (one aged 18 to 29 and one aged 80 or older), the study analyzed two additional independent replicas of 1 million unique cDNA reads from the same blood draw.

Overall study results and their limits: The percentage of naive T cells measured by flow cytometry correlated strongly with observed TCR beta diversity. Since profiling was done on bulk unsorted PBMCs, naive and antigen-experienced compartments could not be conclusively compared. Estimates of total diversity from one million sequenced T cells were regarded as lower bounds and underestimates. Compared with the aged group, the long-lived group had more naive CD4+ T cells, fewer expanded clones and increased TCR diversity, suggesting age selection. Observed TCR beta diversity per million T cells fell roughly linearly with age, and a significant reduction was already apparent by age around 40. Donor CMV infection status was unknown, potentially confounding age-related changes in expanded clonotypes.

Library preparation employed 5' RACE. These reads were obtained on an Illumina HiSeq 2500. A second roughly 6 to 12 cycle PCR used a sample-barcoded 5' primer and a J-beta primer mix. Each TCR beta cDNA molecule received a unique molecular identifier from a template-switch 5' adaptor carrying 12 random nucleotides. Each sample yielded at least 2.5 million CDR3-containing paired-end reads. First-strand cDNA was synthesized from all RNA with the Mint cDNA synthesis kit, primed by a TRBC-specific oligonucleotide. All cDNA was treated with uracil-DNA glycosylase and then went through a first 18-cycle PCR with the universal primers M1SS and BC2_uni_R. Processing in the source paper ran as follows. Each sample was normalized by randomly selecting 1 million high-quality reads, each carrying a distinct molecular identifier. Reads with shared molecular identifiers were discarded instead of being binned into consensus sequences. MiTCR, set to a Q25 quality threshold and the strictest error-elimination algorithm, was used for CDR3 identification, clonotype clustering and error correction. Lower-bound total TCR beta diversity was estimated with a nonparametric unseen species model using Euler transformation. TCRdb reprocessed the public reads (quality trimming at Q25 with fastp, clone calling with MiXCR) and kept in-frame beta chains. All rows with the same CDR3 protein become a single entry with the most common DNA and genes. What appears here as the V and J calls and clone size reflects TCRdb's work, not the paper's. For this sample there are approximately 1.5 million distinct CDR3 sequences; about 35% appear just once. The ten largest clones take up around 11% of the sample.

The V and J genes are TRBV4-1 and TRBJ1-3, with TRBD1 perhaps the D gene, on 5 matching bases. The material sequenced was blood. This TCR derives from a woman aged 25-40 years in good health. This receptor has the CDR3 CASSQERTTSGNTIYF. The nucleotides read TGCGCCAGCAGCCAAGAACGGACAACCTCTGGAAACACCATATATTTT.